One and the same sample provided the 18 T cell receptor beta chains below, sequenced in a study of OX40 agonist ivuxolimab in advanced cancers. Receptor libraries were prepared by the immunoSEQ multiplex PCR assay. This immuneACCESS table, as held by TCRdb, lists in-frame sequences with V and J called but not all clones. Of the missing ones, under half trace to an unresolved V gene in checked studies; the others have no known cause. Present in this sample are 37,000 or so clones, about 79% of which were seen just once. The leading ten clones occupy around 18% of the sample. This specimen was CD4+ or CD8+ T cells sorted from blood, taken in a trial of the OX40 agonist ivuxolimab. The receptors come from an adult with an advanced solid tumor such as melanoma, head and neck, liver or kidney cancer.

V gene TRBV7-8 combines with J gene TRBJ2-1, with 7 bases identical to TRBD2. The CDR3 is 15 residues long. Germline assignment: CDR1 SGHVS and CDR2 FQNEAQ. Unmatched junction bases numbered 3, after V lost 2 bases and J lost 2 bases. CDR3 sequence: CASSLSGTTYNEQFF. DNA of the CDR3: TGTGCCAGCAGCTTATCCGGGACTACCTACAATGAGCAGTTCTTC.

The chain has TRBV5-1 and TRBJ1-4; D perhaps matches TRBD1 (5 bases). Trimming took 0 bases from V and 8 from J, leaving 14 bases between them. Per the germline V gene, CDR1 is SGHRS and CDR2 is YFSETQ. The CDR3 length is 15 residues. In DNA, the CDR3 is TGCGCCAGCAGCTTGGGGGGCGGAAAGGAAGAAAAACTGTTTTTT. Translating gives CASSLGGGKEEKLFF.

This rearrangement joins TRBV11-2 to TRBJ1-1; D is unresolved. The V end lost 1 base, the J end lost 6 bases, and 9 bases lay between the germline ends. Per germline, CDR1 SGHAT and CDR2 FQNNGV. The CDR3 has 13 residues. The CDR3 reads CASSLANRPEAFF. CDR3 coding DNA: TGTGCCAGCAGCTTAGCGAACCGGCCTGAAGCTTTCTTT.

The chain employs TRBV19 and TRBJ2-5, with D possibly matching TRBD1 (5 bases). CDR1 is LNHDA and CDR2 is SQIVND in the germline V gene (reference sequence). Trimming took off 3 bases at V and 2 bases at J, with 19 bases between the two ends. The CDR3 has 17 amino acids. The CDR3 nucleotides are TGTGCCAGTAGTATTAGCCAGGGCCGGATATCACAAGAGACCCAGTACTTC. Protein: CASSISQGRISQETQYF.

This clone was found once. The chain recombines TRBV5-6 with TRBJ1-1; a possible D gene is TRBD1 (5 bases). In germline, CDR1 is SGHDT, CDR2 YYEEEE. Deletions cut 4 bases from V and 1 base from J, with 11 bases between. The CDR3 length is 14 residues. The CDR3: CASSRRQRNTEAFF. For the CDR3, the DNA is TGTGCCAGCAGCCGCCGACAGAGGAACACTGAAGCTTTCTTT.

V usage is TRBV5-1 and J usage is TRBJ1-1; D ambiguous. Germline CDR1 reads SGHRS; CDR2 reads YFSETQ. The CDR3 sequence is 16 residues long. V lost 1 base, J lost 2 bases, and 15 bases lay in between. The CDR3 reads CASSLPHGERNTEAFF. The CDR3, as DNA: TGCGCCAGCAGCTTGCCTCATGGGGAGAGAAACACTGAAGCTTTCTTT.

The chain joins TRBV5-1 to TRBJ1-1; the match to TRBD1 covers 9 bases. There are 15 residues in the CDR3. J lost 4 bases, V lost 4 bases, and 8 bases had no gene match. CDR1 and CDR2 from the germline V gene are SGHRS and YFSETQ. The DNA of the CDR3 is TGCGCCAGCAGCACTGGGACAGGGAGGGGCACTGAAGCTTTCTTT. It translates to CASSTGTGRGTEAFF.

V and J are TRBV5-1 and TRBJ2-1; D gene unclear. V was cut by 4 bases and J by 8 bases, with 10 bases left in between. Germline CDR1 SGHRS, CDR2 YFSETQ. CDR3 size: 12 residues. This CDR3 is CASSGQAHEQFF. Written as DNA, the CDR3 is TGCGCCAGCAGCGGCCAGGCCCATGAGCAGTTCTTC.

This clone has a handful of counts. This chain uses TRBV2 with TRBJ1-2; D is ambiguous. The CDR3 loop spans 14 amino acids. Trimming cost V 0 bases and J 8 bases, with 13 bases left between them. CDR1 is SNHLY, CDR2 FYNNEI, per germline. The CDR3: CASSEALRVAGYTF. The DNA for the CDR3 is TGTGCCAGCAGTGAAGCTTTGAGGGTTGCGGGCTACACCTTC.

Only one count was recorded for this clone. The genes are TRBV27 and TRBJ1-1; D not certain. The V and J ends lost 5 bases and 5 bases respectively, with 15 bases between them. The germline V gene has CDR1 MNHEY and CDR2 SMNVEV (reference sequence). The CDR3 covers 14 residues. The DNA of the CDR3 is TGTGCCAGCAGTCTTGACGGGCCTTGGACTGAAGCTTTCTTT. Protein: CASSLDGPWTEAFF.

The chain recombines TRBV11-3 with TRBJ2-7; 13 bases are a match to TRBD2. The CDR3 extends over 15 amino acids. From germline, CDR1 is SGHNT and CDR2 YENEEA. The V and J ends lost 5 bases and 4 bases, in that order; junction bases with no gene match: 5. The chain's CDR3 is CASSPTSGGPYEQYF. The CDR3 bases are TGTGCCAGCAGCCCGACTAGCGGGGGGCCGTACGAGCAGTACTTC.

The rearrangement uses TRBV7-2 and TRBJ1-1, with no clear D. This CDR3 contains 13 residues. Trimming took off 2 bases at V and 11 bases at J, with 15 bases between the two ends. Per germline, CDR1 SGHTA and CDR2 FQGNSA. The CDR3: CASSLNRIRSAFF. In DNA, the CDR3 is TGTGCCAGCAGCTTAAATCGGATCCGATCGGCTTTCTTT.

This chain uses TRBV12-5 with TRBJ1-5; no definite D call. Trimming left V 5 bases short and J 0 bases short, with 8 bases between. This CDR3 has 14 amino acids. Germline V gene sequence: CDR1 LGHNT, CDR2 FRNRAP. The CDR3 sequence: CASGGGFSNQPQHF. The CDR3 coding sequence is TGTGCTAGTGGTGGTGGGTTTAGCAATCAGCCCCAGCATTTT.

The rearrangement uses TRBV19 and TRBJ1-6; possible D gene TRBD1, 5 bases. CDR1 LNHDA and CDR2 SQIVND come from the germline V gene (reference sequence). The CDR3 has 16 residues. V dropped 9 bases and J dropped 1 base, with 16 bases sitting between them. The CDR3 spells CASQDGGASYNSPLHF. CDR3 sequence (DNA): TGTGCCAGCCAAGATGGAGGGGCGTCCTATAATTCACCCCTCCACTTT.

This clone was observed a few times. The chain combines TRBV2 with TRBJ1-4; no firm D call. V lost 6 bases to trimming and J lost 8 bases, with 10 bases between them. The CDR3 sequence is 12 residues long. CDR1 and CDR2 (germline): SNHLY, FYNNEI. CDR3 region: CASRFTGEKLFF. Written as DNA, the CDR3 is TGTGCCAGCAGGTTTACGGGGGAAAAACTGTTTTTT.

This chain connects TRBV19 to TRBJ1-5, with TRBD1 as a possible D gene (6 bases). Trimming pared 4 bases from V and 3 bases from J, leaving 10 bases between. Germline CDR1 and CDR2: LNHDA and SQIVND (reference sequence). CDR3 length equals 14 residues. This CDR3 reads CASSTWTDNQPQHF. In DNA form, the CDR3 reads TGTGCCAGTAGTACCTGGACAGACAATCAGCCCCAGCATTTT.

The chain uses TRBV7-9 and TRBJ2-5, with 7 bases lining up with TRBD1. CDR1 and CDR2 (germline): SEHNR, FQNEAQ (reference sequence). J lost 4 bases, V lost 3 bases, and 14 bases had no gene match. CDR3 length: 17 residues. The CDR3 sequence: CASSFMIARGRRETQYF. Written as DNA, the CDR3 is TGTGCCAGCAGCTTCATGATTGCGAGGGGGCGGAGAGAGACCCAGTACTTC.

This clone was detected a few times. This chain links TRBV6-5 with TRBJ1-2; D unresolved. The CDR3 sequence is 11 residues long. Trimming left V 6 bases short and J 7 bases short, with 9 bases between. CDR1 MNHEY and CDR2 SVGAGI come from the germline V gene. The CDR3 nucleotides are TGTGCCAGCAGACAAAGGAGTGGCTACACCTTC. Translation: CASRQRSGYTF.